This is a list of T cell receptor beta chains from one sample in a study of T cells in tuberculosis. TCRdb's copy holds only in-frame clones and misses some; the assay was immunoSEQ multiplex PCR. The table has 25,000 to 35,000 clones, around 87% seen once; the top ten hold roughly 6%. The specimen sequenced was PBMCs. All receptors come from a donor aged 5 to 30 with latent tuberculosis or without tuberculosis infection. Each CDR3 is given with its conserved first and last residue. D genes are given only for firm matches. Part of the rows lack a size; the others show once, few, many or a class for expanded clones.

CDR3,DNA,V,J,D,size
CASSQEGQGALETQYF,TGTGCCAGCAGCCAAGAAGGACAGGGGGCTCTGGAGACCCAGTACTTC,TRBV11-2,TRBJ2-5,TRBD1,-
CASRPGGGGTDTQYF,TGTGCCAGCAGACCCGGGGGGGGAGGCACAGATACGCAGTATTTT,TRBV7-2,TRBJ2-3,TRBD2,-
CASSFQRGVYNEQFF,TGTGCCAGCAGCTTTCAGCGGGGGGTCTACAATGAGCAGTTCTTC,TRBV5-6,TRBJ2-1,TRBD2,-
CTSSQVPVNTEAFF,TGCACCAGCAGCCAAGTCCCGGTGAACACTGAAGCTTTCTTT,TRBV1,TRBJ1-1,-,-
CASRSLSENEQFF,TGCGCCAGCAGGTCCCTCTCCGAGAATGAGCAGTTCTTC,TRBV23-1,TRBJ2-1,-,-
CASSLIRQGGGYTF,TGTGCCAGCAGCCTAATAAGACAGGGCGGCGGCTACACCTTC,TRBV11-2,TRBJ1-2,TRBD1,-
CASSSTRARADRSGNTIYF,TGCGCCAGCAGCAGCACAAGGGCCAGGGCCGATCGCTCTGGAAACACCATATATTTT,TRBV4-1,TRBJ1-3,-,-
CASTGNIYNEQFF,TGTGCCAGCACGGGGAACATCTACAATGAGCAGTTCTTC,TRBV2,TRBJ2-1,-,-
CASSKDQGINQPQHF,TGTGCCAGCAGCAAAGATCAGGGAATCAATCAGCCCCAGCATTTT,TRBV21-1,TRBJ1-5,-,-
CARLTGGPGNTIYF,TGTGCCCGCTTGACGGGGGGACCTGGAAACACCATATATTTT,TRBV6-5,TRBJ1-3,-,once
CASGLVLERAYNEQFF,TGTGCTAGTGGTTTGGTACTCGAGCGAGCCTACAATGAGCAGTTCTTC,TRBV12-5,TRBJ2-1,-,-